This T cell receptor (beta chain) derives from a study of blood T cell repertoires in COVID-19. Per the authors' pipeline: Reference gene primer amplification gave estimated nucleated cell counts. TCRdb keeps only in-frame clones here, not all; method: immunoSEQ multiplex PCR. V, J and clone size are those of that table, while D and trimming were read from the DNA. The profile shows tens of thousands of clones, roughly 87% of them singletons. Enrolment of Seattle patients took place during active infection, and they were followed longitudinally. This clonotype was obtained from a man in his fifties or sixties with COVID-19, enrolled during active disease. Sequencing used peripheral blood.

The CDR3 is CASSMGSGNTGELFF. CDR3 in DNA: TGTGCCAGTAGTATGGGCAGCGGGAACACCGGGGAGCTGTTTTTT. The J gene is TRBJ2-2, the V gene TRBV19; D is perhaps TRBD2 (5 bases). V lost 3 bases and J lost 1, with 9 bases in between. The germline CDR1 and CDR2 sequences are LNHDA and SQIVND (reference sequence). The CDR3 loop spans 15 amino acids.